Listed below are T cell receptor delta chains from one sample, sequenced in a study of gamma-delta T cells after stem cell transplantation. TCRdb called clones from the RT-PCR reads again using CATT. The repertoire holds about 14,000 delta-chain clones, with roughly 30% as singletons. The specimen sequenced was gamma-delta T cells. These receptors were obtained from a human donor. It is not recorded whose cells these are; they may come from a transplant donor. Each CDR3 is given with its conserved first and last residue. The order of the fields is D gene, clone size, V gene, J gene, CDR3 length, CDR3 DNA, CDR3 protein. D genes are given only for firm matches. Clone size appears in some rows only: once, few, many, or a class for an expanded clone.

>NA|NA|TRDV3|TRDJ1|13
TGTGCCTGTCGGGGGGCCGGGGCCGATAAACTCATCTTT
CACRGAGADKLIF
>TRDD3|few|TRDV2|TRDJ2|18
TGTGCCTGTGACACAGGGACTGGGGGATACGCATCGACAGCACAACTCTTCTTT
CACDTGTGGYASTAQLFF
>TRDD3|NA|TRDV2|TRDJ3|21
TGTGCCTGTGACACCGTAGCTGTACTGGGGGATTCGGGCTGGGACACCCGACAGATGTTTTTC
CACDTVAVLGDSGWDTRQMFF
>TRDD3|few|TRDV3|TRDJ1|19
TGTGCCTTTGGGATCCTACGTGCCGGTACTGGGGGATACCCGGTTAAACTCATCTTT
CAFGILRAGTGGYPVKLIF
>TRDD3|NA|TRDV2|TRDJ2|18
TGTGCCTGTGACACTGGCTACTGGGGGGGCCCTTTGACAGCACAACTCTTCTTT
CACDTGYWGGPLTAQLFF
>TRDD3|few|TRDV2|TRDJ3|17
TGTGCCTGTGACACCGGGGGATGCTCCTGGGACACCCGACAGATGTTTTTC
CACDTGGCSWDTRQMFF
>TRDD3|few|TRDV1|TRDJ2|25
TGTGCTCTTGGTGACCAGGACGAACGACAATTCTTTCAGTACTGGGGGTCAAAATCGACAGCACAACTCTTCTTT
CALGDQDERQFFQYWGSKSTAQLFF
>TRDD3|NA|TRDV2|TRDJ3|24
TGTGCCTGTGACACCGGGGGCCTGAATATGCTGGGGGACCAAAGCTCCTGGGACACCCGACAGATGTTTTTC
CACDTGGLNMLGDQSSWDTRQMFF
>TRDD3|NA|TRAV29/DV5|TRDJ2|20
TGTTCAGCAAGCGCGAACTTCTTACACCATACTGGGGGGTGTACAGCACAACTCTTCTTT
CSASANFLHHTGGCTAQLFF
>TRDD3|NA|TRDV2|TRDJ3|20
TGTGCCTGTGACCTTACTGGGGGACTATTCAGCTCCTGGGACACCCGACAGATGTTTTTC
CACDLTGGLFSSWDTRQMFF
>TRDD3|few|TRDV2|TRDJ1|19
TGTGCCTGTGACACCGGGGACCACTGGGGACCGCGAGGGACCGATAAACTCATCTTT
CACDTGDHWGPRGTDKLIF
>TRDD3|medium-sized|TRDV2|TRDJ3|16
TGTGCCTGTGACACCGGGGGATACTGGGACACCCGACAGATGTTTTTC
CACDTGGYWDTRQMFF
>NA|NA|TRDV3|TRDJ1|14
TGTGCCTTTTCTTTCGGAGGGGGTAAGGGTAAACTCATCTTT
CAFSFGGGKGKLIF
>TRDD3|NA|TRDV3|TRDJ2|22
TGTGCCTCCCCCTTTCCCGCTTTTCCGCTCCAGGCTGGGGGATACTTGACAGCACAACTCTTCTTT
CASPFPAFPLQAGGYLTAQLFF
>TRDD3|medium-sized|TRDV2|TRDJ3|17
TGTGCCTGTGACCTACTGGGGGACTCCTGGGACACCCGACAGATGTTTTTC
CACDLLGDSWDTRQMFF
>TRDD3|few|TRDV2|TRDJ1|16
TGTGCCTGTGACACCCGGGGATACGGGGGTACCGATAAACTCATCTTT
CACDTRGYGGTDKLIF
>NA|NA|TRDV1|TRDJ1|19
TGTGCTATTGGGGAAAGAGCCTTCCGACGGGGGGCTCACACCGATAAACTCATCTTT
CAIGERAFRRGAHTDKLIF
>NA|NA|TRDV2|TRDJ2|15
TGTGCCTGTGACACACTGGTGGGTCCGACCTCACACCTTTTCTTT
CACDTLVGPTSHLFF
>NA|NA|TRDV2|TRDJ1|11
TGTGCCTGTGTCGTCGGTGGGGGACTCATCTTT
CACVVGGGLIF
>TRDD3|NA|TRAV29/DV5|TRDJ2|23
TGTGCAGCAACCATTGCCTTCCATAGTACTGGGGGATTTATATGGGGTTTGACAGCACAACTCTTCTTT
CAATIAFHSTGGFIWGLTAQLFF